The next 7 T cell receptor beta chains were all read from a single sample in a study of T cell responses to AZD1222 COVID-19 vaccine. Profiled with immunoSEQ multiplex PCR; TCRdb holds only in-frame clones, not every one. The repertoire includes approximately 140,000 clones, over 75% of them detected once, and more than 1.2% sits in the top ten. Source: peripheral blood, taken on day 0 of AZD1222 vaccination. The receptors derive from an adult in good health.

V gene TRBV14 combines with J gene TRBJ2-7, with D possibly TRBD1 on 6 matching bases. This CDR3 comprises 15 residues. The germline gives CDR1 SGHDN, CDR2 FVKESK. The V gene lost 2 bases and the J gene lost 7 bases, with 18 bases spanning the gap. The CDR3 here is CASSQKQGMIGEQYF. Here the CDR3 DNA reads TGTGCCAGCAGCCAAAAACAGGGAATGATTGGGGAGCAGTACTTC. Full variable domain (outside the CDR3, taken from reference TRBV14 and TRBJ2-7): EAGVTQFPSHSVIEKGQTVTLRCDPISGHDNLYWYRRVMGKEIKFLLHFVKESKQDESGMPNNRFLAERTGGTYSTLKVQPAELEDSGVYFCASSQKQGMIGEQYFGPGTRLTVT.

The chain has TRBV30 and TRBJ1-4; D may be TRBD1 (5 bases). V lost 5 bases and J lost 8, with 21 bases in between. The CDR3 has 15 residues. CDR1 and CDR2 (germline): GTSNPN, SVGIG (reference sequence). The CDR3 DNA reads TGTGCCTGGGGAGTTGGGGCAAGGGTTGGGGAAAAACTGTTTTTT. Its translation is CAWGVGARVGEKLFF.

The V and J genes are TRBV28 and TRBJ2-2, with D possibly being TRBD2 (5 bases). This CDR3 has 16 residues. The V end was cut by 3 bases, the J end by 6 bases, with 17 bases between. Per the germline V gene, CDR1 is MDHEN and CDR2 is SYDVKM. CDR3 sequence reads: CASSFQRGPKAGELFF. In nucleotides, the CDR3 is TGTGCCAGCAGTTTTCAACGGGGTCCCAAGGCCGGGGAGCTGTTTTTT.

The chain links TRBV19 to TRBJ2-7; 8 bases fit TRBD1. CDR1 LNHDA and CDR2 SQIVND come from the germline V gene (reference sequence). This CDR3 has 14 amino acids. V lost 8 bases, J lost 5 bases, and 11 bases stayed unmatched. CDR3 nucleotide sequence: TGTGCCAGTGCCCGTTATGGACAGGGCCACGAGCAGTACTTC. Amino acid sequence: CASARYGQGHEQYF.

The chain carries TRBV14 and TRBJ2-7; D uncertain. Germline CDR1 reads SGHDN; CDR2 reads FVKESK. The CDR3 contains 17 residues. V was pared by 0 bases and J by 2 bases, with 17 bases between. CDR3 residues: CASSQDFKDAGTYEQYF. CDR3 bases: TGTGCCAGCAGCCAAGATTTTAAGGACGCTGGCACCTACGAGCAGTACTTC.

The chain joins TRBV14 to TRBJ1-1, with 8 bases identical to TRBD1. V was pared by 2 bases and J by 1 base, with 15 bases of the junction left unmatched. Germline assignment: CDR1 SGHDN and CDR2 FVKESK. The CDR3 runs 19 residues. CDR3 nucleotides: TGTGCCAGCAGCCAACTCCCAGCCGCTACGGGACAGGAGAACACTGAAGCTTTCTTT. Translating it yields CASSQLPAATGQENTEAFF.

V usage is TRBV6-5 and J usage is TRBJ1-5, with D unresolved. V dropped 5 bases and J dropped 5 bases, with 7 bases sitting between them. CDR1 is MNHEY and CDR2 is SVGAGI in the germline V gene. CDR3 length: 12 residues. CDR3 residues: CASSQRDQPQHF. The DNA for the CDR3 is TGTGCCAGCAGTCAACGTGATCAGCCCCAGCATTTT.